The 23 T cell receptor beta chains presented below share a single source sample, sequenced in a study of blood T cell repertoires in COVID-19. The assay was immunoSEQ multiplex PCR, and TCRdb's table has in-frame clones only and misses some. Among more than 150,000 clones listed, 85% to 90% were seen once. Sequences were obtained from peripheral blood. The receptors were gathered from a woman in her forties with acute or convalescent COVID-19.

This CDR3 is CASSLVGMNTEAFF. As DNA, the CDR3 is TGTGCCAGCAGCTTGGTCGGGATGAACACTGAAGCTTTCTTT. This chain joins TRBV5-4 and TRBJ1-1; D ambiguous. Trimming removed 0 bases at V and 0 bases at J, with 6 bases between. The germline CDR1 and CDR2 sequences are SGHNT and YYREEE (reference sequence). The CDR3 contains 14 residues.

V usage is TRBV7-3 and J usage is TRBJ2-6; D is possibly TRBD1 (6 bases). Trimming took 1 base from V and 1 from J, leaving 17 bases between them. The length of the CDR3 is 19 residues. Germline CDR1 SGHTA, CDR2 FQGTGA. CDR3 amino acids: CASSLNDRRPSSGANVLTF. The CDR3 DNA is TGTGCCAGCAGCTTAAATGACAGGCGCCCATCTTCTGGGGCCAACGTCCTGACTTTC.

The gene calls are TRBV6-5 and TRBJ2-3; 7 positions agree with TRBD2. Germline trimming cut 6 bases from V and 0 bases from J; bases unmatched to any gene: 3. CDR1 is MNHEY, CDR2 SVGAGI, per germline. This CDR3 has 14 amino acids. The CDR3 region has the DNA TGTGCCAGCAGAGCTAGCGGAAGCACAGATACGCAGTATTTT. As protein: CASRASGSTDTQYF.

This sequence joins TRBV12-2 and TRBJ2-7; TRBD2 is the table's D call, not checked against the DNA. TRBV12-2 is an annotated pseudogene. The CDR3 extends over 14 amino acids. CDR3 sequence: CASLISTSGYEQYF. DNA for the CDR3: TGTGCAAGTCTCATTTCGACTAGCGGCTACGAGCAGTACTTC.

The J gene is TRBJ1-4, the V gene TRBV18; 10 nucleotides agree with TRBD1. CDR1 KGHSH and CDR2 LQKENI come from the germline V gene. The CDR3 is 15 amino acids. V gave up 3 bases and J gave up 8 bases; unmatched junction bases: 6. Here the CDR3 reads CASSPFGTGAEKLFF. CDR3 DNA sequence: TGTGCCAGCTCACCGTTTGGGACAGGGGCGGAAAAACTGTTTTTT.

The rearrangement joins TRBV21-1 to TRBJ2-5; the table calls TRBD2, which could not be checked here. TRBV21-1 is noted as a pseudogene. This CDR3 contains 19 residues. For the CDR3, the DNA is TGTGCCAGCAGCAAAGCGCCTAGGACTAGCGGGAGGAAGGGGGAGACCCAGTACTTC. It codes for CASSKAPRTSGRKGETQYF.

V and J are TRBV27 and TRBJ2-4, with 8 bases aligning to TRBD1. The CDR3 runs to 20 residues. Trimming at V came to 6 bases and at J to 9 bases, leaving 28 bases not matched to a gene. Germline CDR1 reads MNHEY; CDR2 reads SMNVEV (reference sequence). The CDR3 DNA follows: TGTGCCAGCAGCTCACACCCGGGACAGGAGAAACAGGGACTTCTAGGCATTCAGTACTTC. Translation: CASSSHPGQEKQGLLGIQYF.

This chain links TRBV3-1 (or the pseudogene TRBV3-2) with TRBJ1-1; D is perhaps TRBD1 (5 bases). CDR1 is LGHDT, CDR2 YNNKEL, per germline (reference sequence). Trimming pared 6 bases from V and 4 bases from J, leaving 12 bases between. The CDR3 is 13 residues long. The DNA of the CDR3 is TGTGCCAGCAGACTAGGGACTAGCACTGAAGCTTTCTTT. Protein sequence: CASRLGTSTEAFF.

The rearrangement uses TRBV2 and TRBJ2-7; 10 positions match TRBD2. The CDR3 runs 15 residues. Germline V gene sequence: CDR1 SNHLY, CDR2 FYNNEI. V was pared by 2 bases and J by 4 bases, with 5 bases of the junction left unmatched. CDR3 residues: CASSEIGTSDYEQYF. CDR3 nucleotide sequence: TGTGCCAGCAGTGAAATCGGGACTAGCGATTACGAGCAGTACTTC. Looking up the rest from reference TRBV2 and TRBJ2-7 gives the full variable domain: EPEVTQTPSHQVTQMGQEVILRCVPISNHLYFYWYRQILGQKVEFLVSFYNNEISEKSEIFDDQFSVERPDGSNFTLKIRSTKLEDSAMYFCASSEIGTSDYEQYFGPGTRLTVT.

This chain connects TRBV6-5 to TRBJ1-1; D is unclear. Trimming removed 3 bases from V and 1 base from J, with 6 bases in between. Germline V gene sequence: CDR1 MNHEY, CDR2 SVGAGI. CDR3 length: 13 amino acids. CDR3 protein: CASSYSENTEAFF. For the CDR3, the DNA is TGTGCCAGCAGTTATAGTGAGAACACTGAAGCTTTCTTT.

This clone appeared once. This chain connects TRBV10-3 to TRBJ1-1, with D possibly being TRBD1 (6 bases). This CDR3 region has 14 residues. Deletions cut 6 bases from V and 2 bases from J, with 13 bases between. Per the germline V gene, CDR1 is ENHRY and CDR2 is SYGVKD. CDR3 region: CAIRDEGDNTEAFF. For the CDR3, the DNA is TGTGCCATCAGAGATGAGGGGGATAACACTGAAGCTTTCTTT.

This chain links TRBV3-1 (or the pseudogene TRBV3-2) with TRBJ2-1; 16 bases line up with TRBD2. The junction had 5 bases not matched to a gene; V was cut back by 3 bases and J by 9 bases. Germline loops: CDR1 LGHDT, CDR2 YNNKEL (reference sequence). The CDR3 contains 16 residues. Written as DNA, the CDR3 is TGTGCCAGCAGCCAGAGGGGACTAGCGGGGGGGCGTGAGCAGTTCTTC. Encoded protein: CASSQRGLAGGREQFF.

The chain employs TRBV29-1 and TRBJ2-7; 10 bases line up with TRBD2. The CDR3 spans 14 residues. Germline CDR1 SQVTM, CDR2 ANQGSEA. The junction had 7 bases not matched to a gene; V was cut back by 6 bases and J by 2 bases. The CDR3 sequence is CSVTGLAHTYEQYF. In nucleotides, the CDR3 is TGCAGCGTCACGGGACTAGCGCATACCTACGAGCAGTACTTC.

The chain employs TRBV12-3 or TRBV12-4 and TRBJ1-1; D gene ambiguous. V lost 6 bases, J lost 5 bases, and 13 bases lay in between. There are 13 residues in the CDR3. The CDR3 DNA reads as TGTGCCAGCAGAATTGTACCGGGGACTGAAGCTTTCTTT. Its translation: CASRIVPGTEAFF.

V is TRBV11-3 and J is TRBJ2-7, with TRBD1 identical over 7 bases. Germline CDR1 reads SGHNT; CDR2 reads YENEEA. CDR3 length equals 17 residues. The V segment lost 0 bases and the J segment 4 bases; nucleotides outside the gene matches: 12. DNA of the CDR3: TGTGCCAGCAGCTTAGACTCGGGACAGCAGATCGATTACGAGCAGTACTTC. Translated, it gives CASSLDSGQQIDYEQYF.

This rearrangement joins TRBV18 to TRBJ2-7, with a tentative D call TRBD1 (6 bases). The CDR3 spans 14 residues. The V end was cut by 6 bases, the J end by 7 bases, with 19 bases between. Germline V gene lookup returns CDR1 KGHSH and CDR2 LQKENI. Written as DNA, the CDR3 is TGTGCCAGCTCCCATTCCAGGGGTATTGGGGAGCAGTACTTC. This translates into CASSHSRGIGEQYF.

This chain links TRBV28 with TRBJ2-2, with TRBD2 identical over 7 bases. V dropped 6 bases and J dropped 4; count of bases not matched to a gene: 5. The CDR3 has 14 amino acids. Germline CDR1 reads MDHEN; CDR2 reads SYDVKM. The CDR3 region is CASRTGGGTGELFF. For the CDR3, the DNA is TGTGCCAGCAGGACCGGCGGGGGCACCGGGGAGCTGTTTTTT. The complete variable domain, with remaining parts taken from reference TRBV28 and TRBJ2-2, reads DVKVTQSSRYLVKRTGEKVFLECVQDMDHENMFWYRQDPGLGLRLIYFSYDVKMKEKGDIPEGYSVSREKKERFSLILESASTNQTSMYLCASRTGGGTGELFFGEGSRLTVL.

The rearrangement links TRBV11-3 to TRBJ1-2; TRBD1 matches 7 bases. CDR1 is SGHNT and CDR2 is YENEEA in the germline V gene. The CDR3 is 14 amino acids. V lost 0 bases and J lost 5; bases outside the gene matches: 3. CDR3: CASSLEGGAYGYTF. As DNA, the CDR3 is TGTGCCAGCAGCTTAGAAGGGGGCGCGTATGGCTACACCTTC.

The chain links TRBV5-1 to TRBJ1-4, with TRBD1 as a possible D gene (6 bases). Germline lookup yields CDR1 SGHRS and CDR2 YFSETQ. Trimming left V 2 bases short and J 2 bases short, with 13 bases between. CDR3 length: 16 amino acids. CDR3 sequence reads: CASSLQGFETNEKLFF. The CDR3 bases are TGCGCCAGCAGCTTACAGGGTTTCGAGACTAATGAAAAACTGTTTTTT.

CDR3 region: CASSQDYSGGATDTQYF. DNA for the CDR3: TGTGCCAGCAGCCAAGACTACAGCGGGGGGGCCACAGATACGCAGTATTTT. The rearrangement uses TRBV3-1 (or the pseudogene TRBV3-2) and TRBJ2-3; 10 bases are shared with TRBD2. The CDR3 is 17 amino acids. The trim removed 0 bases at V and 2 bases at J, leaving 5 bases unmatched. Germline V gene data show CDR1 as LGHDT and CDR2 as YNNKEL (reference sequence).

The V call is TRBV27, the J call TRBJ1-4; 7 bases map to TRBD1. Germline V gene lookup returns CDR1 MNHEY and CDR2 SMNVEV (reference sequence). With V trimmed by 4 bases and J by 3 bases, 11 bases remained unmatched. The CDR3 has 17 amino acids. In DNA, the CDR3 is TGTGCCAGCAGTTCACTCAACGACAGGGTGGCTAATGAAAAACTGTTTTTT. Translating it yields CASSSLNDRVANEKLFF. The full variable domain, its missing parts supplied by reference TRBV27 and TRBJ1-4, is EAQVTQNPRYLITVTGKKLTVTCSQNMNHEYMSWYRQDPGLGLRQIYYSMNVEVTDKGDVPEGYKVSRKEKRNFPLILESPSPNQTSLYFCASSSLNDRVANEKLFFGSGTQLSVL.

V gene TRBV19 combines with J gene TRBJ1-5; D not resolved. The ends were cut back, 3 bases at V and 0 bases at J, with 9 bases in the middle. CDR3 size: 15 residues. In germline, CDR1 is LNHDA, CDR2 SQIVND (reference sequence). This CDR3 is CASSISANSNQPQHF. Here the CDR3 DNA reads TGTGCCAGTAGTATCTCAGCGAATAGCAATCAGCCCCAGCATTTT.

The rearrangement links TRBV6-5 to TRBJ1-1; a possible D gene is TRBD1 (6 bases). The CDR3 runs 13 residues. Germline values: CDR1 MNHEY, CDR2 SVGAGI. The germline V and J ends were trimmed by 6 bases and 6 bases, with 14 bases remaining between them. For the CDR3, the DNA is TGTGCCAGCAGCCGCCTACAGGGATCTGAAGCTTTCTTT. Protein sequence: CASSRLQGSEAFF.